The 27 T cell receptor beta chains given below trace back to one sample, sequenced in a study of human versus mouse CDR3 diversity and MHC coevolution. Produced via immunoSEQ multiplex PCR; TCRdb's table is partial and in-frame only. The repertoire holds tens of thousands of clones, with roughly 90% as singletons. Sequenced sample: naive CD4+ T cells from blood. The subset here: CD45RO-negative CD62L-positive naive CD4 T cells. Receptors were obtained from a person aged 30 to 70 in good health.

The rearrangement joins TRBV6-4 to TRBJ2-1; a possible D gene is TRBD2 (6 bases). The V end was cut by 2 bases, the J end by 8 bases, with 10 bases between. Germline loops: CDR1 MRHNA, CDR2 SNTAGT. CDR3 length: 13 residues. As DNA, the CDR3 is TGTGCCAGCAGTGACCAGGGAGGTTATGAGCAGTTCTTC. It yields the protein CASSDQGGYEQFF.

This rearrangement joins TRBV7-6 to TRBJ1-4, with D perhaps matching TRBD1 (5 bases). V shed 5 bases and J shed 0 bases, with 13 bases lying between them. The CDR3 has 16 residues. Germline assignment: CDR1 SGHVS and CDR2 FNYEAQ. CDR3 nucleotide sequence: TGTGCCAGCAGCCCACGGACACGAGCAACTAATGAAAAACTGTTTTTT. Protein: CASSPRTRATNEKLFF.

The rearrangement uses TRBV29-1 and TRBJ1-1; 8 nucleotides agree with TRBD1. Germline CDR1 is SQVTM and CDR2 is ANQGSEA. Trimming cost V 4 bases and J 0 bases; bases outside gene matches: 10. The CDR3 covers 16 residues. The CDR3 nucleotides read TGCAGCGTTGTGAGGCAGACAGGGGTGATGAACACTGAAGCTTTCTTT. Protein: CSVVRQTGVMNTEAFF. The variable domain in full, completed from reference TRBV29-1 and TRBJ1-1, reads SAVISQKPSRDICQRGTSLTIQCQVDSQVTMMFWYRQQPGQSLTLIATANQGSEATYESGFVIDKFPISRPNLTFSTLTVSNMSPEDSSIYLCSVVRQTGVMNTEAFFGQGTRLTVV.

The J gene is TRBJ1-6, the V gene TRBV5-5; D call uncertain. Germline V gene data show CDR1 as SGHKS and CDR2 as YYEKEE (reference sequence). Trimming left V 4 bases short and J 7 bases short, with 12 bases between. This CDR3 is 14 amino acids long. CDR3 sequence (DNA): TGTGCCAGCAGCACTGGACTCAACAATTCACCCCTCCACTTT. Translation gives CASSTGLNNSPLHF.

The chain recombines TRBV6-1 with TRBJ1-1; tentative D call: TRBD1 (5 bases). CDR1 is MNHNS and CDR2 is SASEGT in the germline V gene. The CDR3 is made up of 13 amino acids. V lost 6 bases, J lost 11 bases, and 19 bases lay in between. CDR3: CASSGGTGRFAFF. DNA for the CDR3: TGTGCCAGCAGCGGGGGGACTGGGCGGTTCGCTTTCTTT.

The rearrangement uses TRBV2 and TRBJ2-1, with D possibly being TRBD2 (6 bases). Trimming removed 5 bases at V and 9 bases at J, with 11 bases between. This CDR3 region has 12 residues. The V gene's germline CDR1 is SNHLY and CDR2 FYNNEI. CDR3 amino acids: CASSKLAIEQFF. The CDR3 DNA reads TGTGCCAGCAGTAAGCTAGCGATTGAGCAGTTCTTC.

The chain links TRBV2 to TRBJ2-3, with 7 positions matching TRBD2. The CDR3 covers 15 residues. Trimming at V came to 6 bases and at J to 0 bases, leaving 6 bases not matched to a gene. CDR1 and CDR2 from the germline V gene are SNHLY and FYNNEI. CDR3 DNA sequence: TGTGCCAGCAGACACGGGGGGACTAGCACAGATACGCAGTATTTT. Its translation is CASRHGGTSTDTQYF.

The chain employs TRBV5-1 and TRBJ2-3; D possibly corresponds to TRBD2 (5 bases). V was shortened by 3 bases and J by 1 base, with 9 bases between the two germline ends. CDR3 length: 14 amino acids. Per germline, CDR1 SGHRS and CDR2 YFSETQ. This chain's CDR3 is CASSSTAGTDTQYF. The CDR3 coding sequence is TGCGCCAGCAGCTCAACAGCGGGCACAGATACGCAGTATTTT.

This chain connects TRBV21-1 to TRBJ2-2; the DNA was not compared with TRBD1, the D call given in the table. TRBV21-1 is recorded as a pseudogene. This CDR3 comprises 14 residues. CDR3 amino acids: CASSNPMNTGELFF. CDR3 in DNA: TGTGCCAGCAGCAACCCAATGAACACCGGGGAGCTGTTTTTT.

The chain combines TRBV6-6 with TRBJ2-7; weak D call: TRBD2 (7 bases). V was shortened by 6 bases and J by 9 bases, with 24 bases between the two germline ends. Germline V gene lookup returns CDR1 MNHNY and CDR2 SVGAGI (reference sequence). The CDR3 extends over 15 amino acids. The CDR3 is CASSSSGGGAFGQYF. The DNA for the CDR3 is TGTGCCAGCAGCTCAAGTGGGGGGGGCGCATTTGGGCAGTACTTC.

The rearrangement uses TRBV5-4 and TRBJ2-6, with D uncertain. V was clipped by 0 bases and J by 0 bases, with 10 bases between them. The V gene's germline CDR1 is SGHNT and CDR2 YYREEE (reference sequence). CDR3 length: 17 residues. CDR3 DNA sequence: TGTGCCAGCAGCTTGGGTGGGCCCATCTCTGGGGCCAACGTCCTGACTTTC. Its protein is CASSLGGPISGANVLTF.

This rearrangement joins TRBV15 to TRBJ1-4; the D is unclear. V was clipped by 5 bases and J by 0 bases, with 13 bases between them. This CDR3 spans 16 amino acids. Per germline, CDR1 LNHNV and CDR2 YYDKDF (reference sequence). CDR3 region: CATSGGLRATNEKLFF. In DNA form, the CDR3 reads TGTGCCACCAGCGGCGGGTTGAGAGCAACTAATGAAAAACTGTTTTTT. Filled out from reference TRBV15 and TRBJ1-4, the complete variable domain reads DAMVIQNPRYQVTQFGKPVTLSCSQTLNHNVMYWYQQKSSQAPKLLFHYYDKDFNNEADTPDNFQSRRPNTSFCFLDIRSPGLGDTAMYLCATSGGLRATNEKLFFGSGTQLSVL.

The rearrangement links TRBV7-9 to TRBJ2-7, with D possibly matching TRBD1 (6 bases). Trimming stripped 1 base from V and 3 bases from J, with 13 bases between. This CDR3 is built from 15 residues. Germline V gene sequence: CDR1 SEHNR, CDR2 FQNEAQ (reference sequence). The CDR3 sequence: CASSLVRGTVYEQYF. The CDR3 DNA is TGTGCCAGCAGCTTAGTTAGGGGGACGGTCTACGAGCAGTACTTC.

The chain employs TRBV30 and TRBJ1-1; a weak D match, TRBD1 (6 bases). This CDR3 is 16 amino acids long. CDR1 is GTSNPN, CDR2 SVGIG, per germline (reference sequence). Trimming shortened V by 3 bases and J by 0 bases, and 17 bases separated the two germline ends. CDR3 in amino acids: CAWRIGQGLLNTEAFF. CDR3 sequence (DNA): TGTGCCTGGAGGATTGGGCAGGGGTTATTGAACACTGAAGCTTTCTTT.

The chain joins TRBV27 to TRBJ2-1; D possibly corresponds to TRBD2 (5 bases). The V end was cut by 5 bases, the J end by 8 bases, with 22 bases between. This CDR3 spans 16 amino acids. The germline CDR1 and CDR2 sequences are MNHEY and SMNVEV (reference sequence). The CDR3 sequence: CASSDRTRVEFDEQFF. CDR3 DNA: TGTGCCAGCAGTGATCGGACGAGGGTAGAGTTCGATGAGCAGTTCTTC.

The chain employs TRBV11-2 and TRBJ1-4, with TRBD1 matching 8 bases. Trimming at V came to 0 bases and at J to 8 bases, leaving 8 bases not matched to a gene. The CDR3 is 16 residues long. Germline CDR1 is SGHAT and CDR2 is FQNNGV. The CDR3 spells CASSLDFTGGREKLFF. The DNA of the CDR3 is TGTGCCAGCAGCTTAGACTTCACAGGGGGTCGGGAAAAACTGTTTTTT. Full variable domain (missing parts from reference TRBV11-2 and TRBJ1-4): EAGVAQSPRYKIIEKRQSVAFWCNPISGHATLYWYQQILGQGPKLLIQFQNNGVVDDSQLPKDRFSAERLKGVDSTLKIQPAKLEDSAVYLCASSLDFTGGREKLFFGSGTQLSVL.

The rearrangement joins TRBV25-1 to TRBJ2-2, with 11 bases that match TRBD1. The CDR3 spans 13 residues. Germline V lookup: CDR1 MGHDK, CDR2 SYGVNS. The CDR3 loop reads CASGQGAGGELFF. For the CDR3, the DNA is TGTGCGTCTGGACAGGGGGCGGGCGGGGAGCTGTTTTTT.

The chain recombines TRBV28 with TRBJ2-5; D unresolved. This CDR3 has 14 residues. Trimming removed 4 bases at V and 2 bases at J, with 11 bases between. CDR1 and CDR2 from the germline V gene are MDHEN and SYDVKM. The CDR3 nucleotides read TGTGCCAGCAGTTCCCCCAGGAAGCAAGAGACCCAGTACTTC. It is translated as CASSSPRKQETQYF. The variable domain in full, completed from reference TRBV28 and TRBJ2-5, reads DVKVTQSSRYLVKRTGEKVFLECVQDMDHENMFWYRQDPGLGLRLIYFSYDVKMKEKGDIPEGYSVSREKKERFSLILESASTNQTSMYLCASSSPRKQETQYFGPGTRLLVL.

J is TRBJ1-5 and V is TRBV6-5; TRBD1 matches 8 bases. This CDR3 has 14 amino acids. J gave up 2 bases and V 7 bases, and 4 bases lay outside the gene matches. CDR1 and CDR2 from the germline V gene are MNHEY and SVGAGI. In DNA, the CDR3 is TGTGCCAGCACCGACAGGGGTGGCAATCAGCCCCAGCATTTT. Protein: CASTDRGGNQPQHF.

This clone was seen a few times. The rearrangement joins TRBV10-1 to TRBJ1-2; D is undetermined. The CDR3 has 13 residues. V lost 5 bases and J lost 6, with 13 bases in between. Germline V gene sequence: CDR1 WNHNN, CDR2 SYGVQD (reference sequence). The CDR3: CASSPTPGDGYTF. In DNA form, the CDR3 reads TGCGCCAGCAGTCCAACACCGGGAGATGGCTACACCTTC.

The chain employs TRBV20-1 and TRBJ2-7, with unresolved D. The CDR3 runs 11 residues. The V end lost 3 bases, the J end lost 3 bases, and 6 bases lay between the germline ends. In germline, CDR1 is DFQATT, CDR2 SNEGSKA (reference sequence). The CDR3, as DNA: TGCAGTGCTAGCTACGGCTACGAGCAGTACTTC. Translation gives CSASYGYEQYF.

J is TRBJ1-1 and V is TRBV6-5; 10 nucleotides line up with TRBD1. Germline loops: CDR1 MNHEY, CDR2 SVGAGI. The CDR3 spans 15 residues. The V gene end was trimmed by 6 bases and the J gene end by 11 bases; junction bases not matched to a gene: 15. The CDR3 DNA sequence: TGTGCCAGCAGCCCCGATAGGACAGGGGGAGTTCGGGCTTTCTTT. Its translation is CASSPDRTGGVRAFF.

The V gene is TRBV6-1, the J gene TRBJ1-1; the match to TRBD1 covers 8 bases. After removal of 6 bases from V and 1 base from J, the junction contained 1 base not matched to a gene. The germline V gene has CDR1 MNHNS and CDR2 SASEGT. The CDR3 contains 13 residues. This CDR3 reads CASRDRANTEAFF. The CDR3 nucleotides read TGTGCCAGCAGGGACAGGGCGAACACTGAAGCTTTCTTT.

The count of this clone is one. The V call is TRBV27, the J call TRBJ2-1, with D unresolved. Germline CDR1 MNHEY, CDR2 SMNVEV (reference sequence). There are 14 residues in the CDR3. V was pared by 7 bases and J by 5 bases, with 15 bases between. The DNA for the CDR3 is TGTGCCAGCAAGGAAGGCGGTCTCCACAATGAGCAGTTCTTC. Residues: CASKEGGLHNEQFF.

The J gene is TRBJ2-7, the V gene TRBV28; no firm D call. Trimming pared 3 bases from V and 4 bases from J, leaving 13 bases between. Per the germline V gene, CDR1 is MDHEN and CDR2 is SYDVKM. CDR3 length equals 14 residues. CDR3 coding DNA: TGTGCCAGCAGTTTGCGCGGTCGTACTTACGAGCAGTACTTC. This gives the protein CASSLRGRTYEQYF.

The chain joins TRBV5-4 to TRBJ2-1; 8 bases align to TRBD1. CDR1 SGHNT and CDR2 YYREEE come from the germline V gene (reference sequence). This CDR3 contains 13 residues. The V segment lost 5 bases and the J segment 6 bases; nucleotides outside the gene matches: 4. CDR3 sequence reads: CASRPGQANEQFF. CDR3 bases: TGTGCCAGCAGACCGGGACAGGCCAATGAGCAGTTCTTC.

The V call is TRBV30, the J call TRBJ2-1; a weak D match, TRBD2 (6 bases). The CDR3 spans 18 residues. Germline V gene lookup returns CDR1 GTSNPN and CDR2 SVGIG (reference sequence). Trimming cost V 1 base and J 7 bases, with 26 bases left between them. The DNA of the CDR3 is TGTGCCTGGAGTGCATATTACTTCAGGTGGGAGGAAGGGAATGAGCAGTTCTTC. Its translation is CAWSAYYFRWEEGNEQFF.